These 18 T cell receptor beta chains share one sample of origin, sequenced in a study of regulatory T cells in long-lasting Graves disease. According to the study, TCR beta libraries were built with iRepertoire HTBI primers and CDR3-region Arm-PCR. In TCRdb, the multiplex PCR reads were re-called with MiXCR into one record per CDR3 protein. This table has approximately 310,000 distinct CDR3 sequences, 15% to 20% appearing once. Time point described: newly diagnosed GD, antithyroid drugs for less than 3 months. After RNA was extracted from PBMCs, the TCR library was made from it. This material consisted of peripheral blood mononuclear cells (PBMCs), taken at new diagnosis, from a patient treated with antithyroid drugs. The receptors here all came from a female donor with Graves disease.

This CDR3 reads CASGHGGYRNQPQHF. The CDR3 region has the DNA TGTGCCAGCGGGCATGGGGGCTATCGAAATCAGCCCCAGCATTTT. The gene calls are TRBV28 and TRBJ1-5; the D gene is possibly TRBD1 (6 bases). The germline V and J ends were trimmed by 8 bases and 4 bases, with 18 bases remaining between them. Germline V lookup: CDR1 MDHEN, CDR2 SYDVKM. There are 15 residues in the CDR3. The entire variable domain, with the rest obtained from reference TRBV28 and TRBJ1-5, is as follows: DVKVTQSSRYLVKRTGEKVFLECVQDMDHENMFWYRQDPGLGLRLIYFSYDVKMKEKGDIPEGYSVSREKKERFSLILESASTNQTSMYLCASGHGGYRNQPQHFGDGTRLSIL.

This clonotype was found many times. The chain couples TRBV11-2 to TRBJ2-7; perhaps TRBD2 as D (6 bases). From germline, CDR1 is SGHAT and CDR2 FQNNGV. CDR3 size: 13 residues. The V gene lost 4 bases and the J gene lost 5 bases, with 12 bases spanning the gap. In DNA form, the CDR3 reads TGTGCCAGCAGCTCGGGTGCGGGGCACGAGCAGTACTTC. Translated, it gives CASSSGAGHEQYF. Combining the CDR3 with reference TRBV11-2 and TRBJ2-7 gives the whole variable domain EAGVAQSPRYKIIEKRQSVAFWCNPISGHATLYWYQQILGQGPKLLIQFQNNGVVDDSQLPKDRFSAERLKGVDSTLKIQPAKLEDSAVYLCASSSGAGHEQYFGPGTRLTVT.

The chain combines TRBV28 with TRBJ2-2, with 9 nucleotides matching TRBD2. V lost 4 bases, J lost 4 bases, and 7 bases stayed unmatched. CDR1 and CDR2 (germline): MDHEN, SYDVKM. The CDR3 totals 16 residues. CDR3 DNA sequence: TGTGCCAGCAGTTCCGATAGCGGGAGTGGCACCGGGGAGCTGTTTTTT. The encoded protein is CASSSDSGSGTGELFF.

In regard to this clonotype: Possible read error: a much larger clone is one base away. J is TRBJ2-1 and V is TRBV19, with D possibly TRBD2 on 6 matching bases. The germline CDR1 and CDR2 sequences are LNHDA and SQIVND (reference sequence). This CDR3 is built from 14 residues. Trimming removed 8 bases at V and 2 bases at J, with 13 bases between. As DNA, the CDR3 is TGTGCCAGTGCACTTGGCGGGACCTACAATGAGCAGTTCTTC. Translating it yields CASALGGTYNEQFF.

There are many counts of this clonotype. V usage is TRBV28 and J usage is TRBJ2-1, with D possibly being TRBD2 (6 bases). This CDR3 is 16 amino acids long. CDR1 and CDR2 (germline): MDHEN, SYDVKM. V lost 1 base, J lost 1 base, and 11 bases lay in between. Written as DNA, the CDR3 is TGTGCCAGCAGTTTATCCTCCGGGAGATCCTACAATGAGCAGTTCTTC. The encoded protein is CASSLSSGRSYNEQFF.

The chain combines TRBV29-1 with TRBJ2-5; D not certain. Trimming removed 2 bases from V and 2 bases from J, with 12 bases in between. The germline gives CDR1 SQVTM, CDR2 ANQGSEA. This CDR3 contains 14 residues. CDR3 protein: CSVESGQSQETQYF. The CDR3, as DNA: TGCAGCGTTGAATCCGGCCAGTCTCAAGAGACCCAGTACTTC. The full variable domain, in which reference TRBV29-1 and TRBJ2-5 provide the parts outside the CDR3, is SAVISQKPSRDICQRGTSLTIQCQVDSQVTMMFWYRQQPGQSLTLIATANQGSEATYESGFVIDKFPISRPNLTFSTLTVSNMSPEDSSIYLCSVESGQSQETQYFGPGTRLLVL.

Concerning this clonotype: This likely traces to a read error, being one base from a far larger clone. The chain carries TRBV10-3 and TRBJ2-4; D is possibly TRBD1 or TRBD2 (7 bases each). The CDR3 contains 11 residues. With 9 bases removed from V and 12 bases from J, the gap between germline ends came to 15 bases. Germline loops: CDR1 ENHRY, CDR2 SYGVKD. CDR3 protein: CAIDREGTQYF. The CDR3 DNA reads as TGTGCCATAGACAGGGAGGGCACTCAGTACTTC.

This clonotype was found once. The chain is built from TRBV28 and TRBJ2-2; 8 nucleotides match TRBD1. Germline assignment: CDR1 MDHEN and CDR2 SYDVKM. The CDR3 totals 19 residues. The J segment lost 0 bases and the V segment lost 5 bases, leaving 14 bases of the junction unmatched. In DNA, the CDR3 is TGTGCCAGCAGTGACGCCGGGACAGGACCATCACCGAACACCGGGGAGCTGTTTTTT. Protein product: CASSDAGTGPSPNTGELFF.

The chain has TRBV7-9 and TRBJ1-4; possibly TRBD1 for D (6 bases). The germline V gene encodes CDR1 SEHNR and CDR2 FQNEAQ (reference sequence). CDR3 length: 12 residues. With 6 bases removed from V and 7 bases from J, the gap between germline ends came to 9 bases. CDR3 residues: CASRKDSEKLFF. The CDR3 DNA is TGTGCCAGCAGGAAGGACAGTGAAAAACTGTTTTTT. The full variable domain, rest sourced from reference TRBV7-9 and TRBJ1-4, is DTGVSQNPRHKITKRGQNVTFRCDPISEHNRLYWYRQTLGQGPEFLTYFQNEAQLEKSRLLSDRFSAERPKGSFSTLEIQRTEQGDSAMYLCASRKDSEKLFFGSGTQLSVL.

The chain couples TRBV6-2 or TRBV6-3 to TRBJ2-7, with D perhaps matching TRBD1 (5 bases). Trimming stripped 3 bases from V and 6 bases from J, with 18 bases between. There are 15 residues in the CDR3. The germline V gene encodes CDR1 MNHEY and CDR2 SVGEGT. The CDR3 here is CASSYGTGPTSEQYF. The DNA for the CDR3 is TGTGCCAGCAGTTATGGCACAGGTCCAACCAGCGAGCAGTACTTC.

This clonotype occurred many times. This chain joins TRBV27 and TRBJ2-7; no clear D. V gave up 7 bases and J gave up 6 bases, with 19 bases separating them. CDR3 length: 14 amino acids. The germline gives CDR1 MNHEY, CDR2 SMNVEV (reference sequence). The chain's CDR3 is CASTQSRAPGEQYF. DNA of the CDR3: TGTGCCAGCACCCAAAGTCGGGCTCCTGGCGAGCAGTACTTC.

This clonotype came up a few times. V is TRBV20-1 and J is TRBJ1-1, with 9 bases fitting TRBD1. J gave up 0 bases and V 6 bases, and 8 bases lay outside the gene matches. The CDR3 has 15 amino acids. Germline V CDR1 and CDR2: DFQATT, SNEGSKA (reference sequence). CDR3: CSALGDRAMNTEAFF. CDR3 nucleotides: TGCAGTGCCCTTGGGGACAGGGCGATGAACACTGAAGCTTTCTTT.

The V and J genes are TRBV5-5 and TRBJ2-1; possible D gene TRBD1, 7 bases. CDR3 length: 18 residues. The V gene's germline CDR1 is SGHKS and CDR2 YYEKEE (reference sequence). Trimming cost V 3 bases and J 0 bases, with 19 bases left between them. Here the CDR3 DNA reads TGTGCCAGCAGCTGGTGGAGGGGGCAAGGGAGCTCCTACAATGAGCAGTTCTTC. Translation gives CASSWWRGQGSSYNEQFF. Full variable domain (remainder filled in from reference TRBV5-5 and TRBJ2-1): DAGVTQSPTHLIKTRGQQVTLRCSPISGHKSVSWYQQVLGQGPQFIFQYYEKEERGRGNFPDRFSARQFPNYSSELNVNALLLGDSALYLCASSWWRGQGSSYNEQFFGPGTRLTVL.

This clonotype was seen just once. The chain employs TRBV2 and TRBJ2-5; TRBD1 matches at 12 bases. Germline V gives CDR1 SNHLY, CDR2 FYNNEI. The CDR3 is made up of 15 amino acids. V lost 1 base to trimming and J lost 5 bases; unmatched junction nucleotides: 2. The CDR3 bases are TGTGCCAGCAGTGAAGTGGGACAGGGGGCTGAGACCCAGTACTTC. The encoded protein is CASSEVGQGAETQYF.

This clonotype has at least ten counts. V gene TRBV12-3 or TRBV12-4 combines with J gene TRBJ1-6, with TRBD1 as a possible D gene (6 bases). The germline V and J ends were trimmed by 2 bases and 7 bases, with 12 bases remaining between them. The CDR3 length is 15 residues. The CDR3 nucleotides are TGTGCCAGCAGTTTAAAGGGGGGCGGGAATTCACCCCTCCACTTT. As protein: CASSLKGGGNSPLHF.

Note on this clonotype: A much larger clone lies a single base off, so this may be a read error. The CDR3 reads CASSFLNRAGQPRHF. CDR3 coding DNA: TGTGCCAGCAGTTTTTTGAACAGGGCCGGCCAGCCCCGGCATTTT. The chain couples TRBV12-3 or TRBV12-4 to TRBJ1-5; D may be TRBD1 (6 bases). The CDR3 is 15 residues long.

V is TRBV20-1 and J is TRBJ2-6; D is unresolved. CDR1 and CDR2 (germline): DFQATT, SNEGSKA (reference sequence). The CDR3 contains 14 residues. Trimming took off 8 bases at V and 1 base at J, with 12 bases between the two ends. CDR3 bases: TGCAGTTCCACGAAGGGATCTGGGGCCAACGTCCTGACTTTC. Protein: CSSTKGSGANVLTF.

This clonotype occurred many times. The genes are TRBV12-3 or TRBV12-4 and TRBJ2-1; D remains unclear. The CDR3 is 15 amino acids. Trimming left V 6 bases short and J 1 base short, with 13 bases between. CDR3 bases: TGTGCCAGCAGCACCCCCGGACGGTCCTACAATGAGCAGTTCTTC. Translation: CASSTPGRSYNEQFF.